The next 22 T cell receptor beta chains were all read from a single sample in a study of cytomegalovirus exposure and HLA in healthy donors. Researchers ran the PCR with 60 Vbeta and 13 Jbeta primers. Sequencing was performed with immunoSEQ multiplex PCR; in TCRdb, only in-frame clones are kept and a portion is missing. The sample includes about 130,000 clones, approximately 80% seen only once; the top ten take about 0.75%. The specimen sequenced was PBMCs. These receptors were taken from a man aged 18 to 35 in good health and CMV-seronegative.

The chain combines TRBV6-5 with TRBJ1-2; a possible D gene is TRBD1 (6 bases). This CDR3 has 13 amino acids. Looked up from germline, CDR1 is MNHEY and CDR2 is SVGAGI. V was cut by 2 bases and J by 8 bases, with 12 bases left in between. The CDR3 DNA follows: TGTGCCAGCAGTTACCGCTGGGGGGGCGGCTACACCTTC. Residues: CASSYRWGGGYTF.

The rearrangement uses TRBV2 and TRBJ2-7, with 10 bases identical to TRBD1. Germline V gene data show CDR1 as SNHLY and CDR2 as FYNNEI. The CDR3 consists of 14 residues. J gave up 5 bases and V 3 bases, and 4 bases lay outside the gene matches. As DNA, the CDR3 is TGTGCCAGCAGTGATAGGACAGGGGGGAACGAGCAGTACTTC. It is translated as CASSDRTGGNEQYF.

This chain links TRBV7-9 with TRBJ2-7; tentative D call: TRBD1 (6 bases). Trimming took off 1 base at V and 2 bases at J, with 18 bases between the two ends. CDR1 and CDR2 (germline): SEHNR, FQNEAQ (reference sequence). The CDR3 loop spans 17 amino acids. In DNA, the CDR3 is TGTGCCAGCAGCTTAGGCCTAGGGGGAAAGTATACCTACGAGCAGTACTTC. It codes for CASSLGLGGKYTYEQYF. Full variable domain (remainder filled in from reference TRBV7-9 and TRBJ2-7): DTGVSQNPRHKITKRGQNVTFRCDPISEHNRLYWYRQTLGQGPEFLTYFQNEAQLEKSRLLSDRFSAERPKGSFSTLEIQRTEQGDSAMYLCASSLGLGGKYTYEQYFGPGTRLTVT.

The rearrangement joins TRBV19 to TRBJ1-1; D uncertain. V was cut by 1 base and J by 4 bases, with 4 bases left in between. Germline assignment: CDR1 LNHDA and CDR2 SQIVND (reference sequence). The length of the CDR3 is 12 residues. The CDR3 DNA reads TGTGCCAGTAGTATAGGCGTCACTGAAGCTTTCTTT. Translating gives CASSIGVTEAFF.

The chain couples TRBV2 to TRBJ2-7, with 8 bases identical to TRBD2. The CDR3 spans 13 residues. CDR1 is SNHLY and CDR2 is FYNNEI in the germline V gene. V was pared by 8 bases and J by 3 bases, with 6 bases of the junction left unmatched. The CDR3 spells CASVSREGYEQYF. The CDR3, as DNA: TGTGCCAGCGTCTCCCGGGAGGGCTACGAGCAGTACTTC.

The rearrangement joins TRBV30 to TRBJ1-1; no clear D. Germline lookup yields CDR1 GTSNPN and CDR2 SVGIG (reference sequence). CDR3 length equals 14 residues. V was cut by 0 bases and J by 6 bases, with 14 bases left in between. CDR3 bases: TGTGCCTGGAGTGTACTGGTGCGGGTCCCTGAAGCTTTCTTT. Translated: CAWSVLVRVPEAFF.

This rearrangement joins TRBV4-3 to TRBJ2-7; perhaps TRBD1 as D (6 bases). Germline V gene lookup returns CDR1 LGHNA and CDR2 YSLEER. V was shortened by 0 bases and J by 1 base, with 10 bases between the two germline ends. The CDR3 extends over 15 amino acids. This CDR3 reads CASSQEARGSYEQYF. CDR3 in DNA: TGCGCCAGCAGCCAAGAGGCCAGGGGATCCTACGAGCAGTACTTC.

This clone appeared once. This sequence joins TRBV6-5 and TRBJ1-5; the D is unclear. The CDR3 extends over 15 amino acids. The V gene's germline CDR1 is MNHEY and CDR2 SVGAGI. V was cut by 6 bases and J by 7 bases, with 19 bases left in between. The CDR3 sequence is CASRVDGHIGQPQHF. The CDR3 region has the DNA TGTGCCAGCAGGGTTGACGGTCATATCGGGCAGCCCCAGCATTTT.

This chain connects TRBV18 to TRBJ1-2; 7 bases fit TRBD1. Germline assignment: CDR1 KGHSH and CDR2 LQKENI. CDR3 length equals 17 residues. Trimming took 3 bases from V and 2 from J; bases not matched to a gene: 12. The CDR3 DNA reads as TGTGCCAGCTCACCGAACCGGGGGGGGACAGAGAACTATGGCTACACCTTC. This codes for CASSPNRGGTENYGYTF.

The rearrangement joins TRBV5-5 to TRBJ1-5, with D possibly matching TRBD1 (5 bases). This CDR3 has 17 amino acids. Germline CDR1 reads SGHKS; CDR2 reads YYEKEE (reference sequence). V lost 3 bases, J lost 0 bases, and 16 bases lay in between. In DNA, the CDR3 is TGTGCCAGCAGCTCGACAGCCGCATTCTATAGCAATCAGCCCCAGCATTTT. Amino acid sequence: CASSSTAAFYSNQPQHF.

The chain is built from TRBV27 and TRBJ2-3; tentative D call: TRBD1 (6 bases). Per germline, CDR1 MNHEY and CDR2 SMNVEV (reference sequence). The V end lost 5 bases, the J end lost 5 bases, and 14 bases lay between the germline ends. This CDR3 region has 14 residues. CDR3 region: CASSVRTVLDTQYF. For the CDR3, the DNA is TGTGCCAGCAGTGTGCGGACAGTGCTAGATACGCAGTATTTT.

The genes are TRBV15 and TRBJ1-2; 7 nucleotides match TRBD1. The V gene end was trimmed by 1 base and the J gene end by 8 bases; junction bases not matched to a gene: 10. The CDR3 is 15 residues long. CDR1 is LNHNV and CDR2 is YYDKDF in the germline V gene (reference sequence). The CDR3 loop reads CATSRGPTGLGGYTF. The CDR3, as DNA: TGTGCCACCAGCAGAGGTCCGACAGGGCTTGGAGGCTACACCTTC.

Only one count was recorded for this clone. This chain uses TRBV7-9 with TRBJ1-1; 8 nucleotides line up with TRBD1. The length of the CDR3 is 14 residues. The germline gives CDR1 SEHNR, CDR2 FQNEAQ (reference sequence). Trimming took 2 bases from V and 3 from J; bases not matched to a gene: 2. The CDR3 is CASSLQGADTEAFF. The CDR3 nucleotides are TGTGCCAGCAGCTTACAGGGGGCAGACACTGAAGCTTTCTTT.

This clone was recorded a few times. The rearrangement joins TRBV4-3 to TRBJ2-1; TRBD2 matches 10 bases. CDR1 and CDR2 from the germline V gene are LGHNA and YSLEER. After removal of 8 bases from V and 1 base from J, the junction contained 8 bases not matched to a gene. This CDR3 has 16 amino acids. The CDR3 nucleotides are TGCGCCAGCGCAGCGGGGGGGCCAGAGTCCTACAATGAGCAGTTCTTC. The encoded protein is CASAAGGPESYNEQFF.

CDR3 bases: TGTGCCAGCAGCCCCGGGCTAGCGGATTCCCTCAATGAGCAGTTCTTC. It translates to CASSPGLADSLNEQFF. J is TRBJ2-1 and V is TRBV7-6; 7 nucleotides line up with TRBD2. This CDR3 spans 16 amino acids. Germline V gene lookup returns CDR1 SGHVS and CDR2 FNYEAQ. Trimming cost V 5 bases and J 6 bases; bases outside gene matches: 13.

The V and J genes are TRBV7-2 and TRBJ1-4, with D maybe TRBD1 (6 bases). Germline values: CDR1 SGHTA, CDR2 FQGNSA. The V end was cut by 5 bases, the J end by 7 bases, with 14 bases between. CDR3 length: 14 residues. The CDR3 DNA follows: TGTGCCAGCAGCCCTCGGGGGGCAGGTGAAAAACTGTTTTTT. It specifies CASSPRGAGEKLFF. Full variable domain (outside the CDR3, taken from reference TRBV7-2 and TRBJ1-4): GAGVSQSPSNKVTEKGKDVELRCDPISGHTALYWYRQSLGQGLEFLIYFQGNSAPDKSGLPSDRFSAERTGGSVSTLTIQRTQQEDSAVYLCASSPRGAGEKLFFGSGTQLSVL.

The rearrangement uses TRBV29-1 and TRBJ1-1; 7 nucleotides agree with TRBD1. Looked up from germline, CDR1 is SQVTM and CDR2 is ANQGSEA. V lost 2 bases, J lost 4 bases, and 10 bases stayed unmatched. This CDR3 contains 15 residues. The CDR3 DNA follows: TGCAGCGTTGAAACAGGGGTTTTGAAGAGCACTGAAGCTTTCTTT. This encodes CSVETGVLKSTEAFF. Combining the CDR3 with reference TRBV29-1 and TRBJ1-1 gives the whole variable domain SAVISQKPSRDICQRGTSLTIQCQVDSQVTMMFWYRQQPGQSLTLIATANQGSEATYESGFVIDKFPISRPNLTFSTLTVSNMSPEDSSIYLCSVETGVLKSTEAFFGQGTRLTVV.

This clone was seen a few times. The genes are TRBV7-3 and TRBJ2-3, with a tentative D call TRBD1 (6 bases). Trimming removed 0 bases at V and 4 bases at J, with 14 bases between. The CDR3 sequence is 16 residues long. From germline, CDR1 is SGHTA and CDR2 FQGTGA. Here the CDR3 reads CASSLTGAGVSDTQYF. The CDR3 DNA is TGTGCCAGCAGCTTAACTGGGGCAGGGGTTTCAGATACGCAGTATTTT.

The CDR3 coding sequence is TGCGCCAGCAGTGAGTCACGGGGGGCCGATGAGCAGTTCTTC. Its translation: CASSESRGADEQFF. The chain has TRBV10-2 and TRBJ2-1; D is possibly TRBD2 (7 bases). Germline CDR1 and CDR2: WSHSY and SAAADI. Deletions cut 0 bases from V and 8 bases from J, with 11 bases between. This CDR3 is built from 14 residues.

This chain uses TRBV6-5 with TRBJ1-6; TRBD1 matches at 9 bases. Germline trimming cut 5 bases from V and 7 bases from J; bases unmatched to any gene: 3. CDR1 is MNHEY and CDR2 is SVGAGI in the germline V gene. CDR3 length: 14 amino acids. DNA for the CDR3: TGTGCCAGCAGTGGACAGGGGAGAAATTCACCCCTCCACTTT. It specifies CASSGQGRNSPLHF.

V and J are TRBV6-8 and TRBJ2-3; D may be TRBD2 (5 bases). This CDR3 has 15 amino acids. CDR1 is MNHGY, CDR2 SAAAGT, per germline. The V and J ends lost 6 bases and 0 bases respectively, with 13 bases between them. The CDR3, as DNA: TGTGCCAGCAGGGACGGCCGGACTAGCACAGATACGCAGTATTTT. Its translation: CASRDGRTSTDTQYF.

This chain uses TRBV27 with TRBJ1-5; no reliable D call. CDR1 and CDR2 from the germline V gene are MNHEY and SMNVEV (reference sequence). Trimming pared 10 bases from V and 10 bases from J, leaving 11 bases between. The CDR3 spans 10 residues. Here the CDR3 reads CANSGRPQHF. CDR3 nucleotides: TGTGCCAATTCGGGTCGACCCCAGCATTTT.